The T cell receptor beta chain under discussion was sequenced for a study of blood T cell repertoires in COVID-19. The CDR3 has 14 residues. Germline CDR1 and CDR2: SGHVS and FQNEAQ. Unmatched junction bases numbered 6, after V lost 5 bases and J lost 5 bases. Assay used: immunoSEQ multiplex PCR; TCRdb lists only in-frame clones, some missing. The data hold about 130,000 clones, with about 84% observed a single time. The clonotype comes from a woman aged 55-70 years with acute or convalescent COVID-19. J is TRBJ1-5 and V is TRBV7-8; 7 positions agree with TRBD1. The sequenced sample was peripheral blood. This CDR3 reads CASSPDRDDQPQHF. The CDR3 DNA sequence: TGTGCCAGCAGCCCTGACAGGGACGATCAGCCCCAGCATTTT.